The sequence of this T cell receptor beta chain was determined in a study of human T cells and chemical hapten exposure (dated by TCRdb to the early 2020s). In terms of the full investigation: For sensitization, 2% DPC in acetone was applied to an approximately 2 cm by approximately 2 cm area of upper inner arm skin. Patients additionally received weekly therapeutic DPC doses to the scalp throughout the approximately 24-week study period. Patch testing was performed on the upper back with Finn chambers containing 0.01% DPC, and the patch tests were scored after 6 days according to International Contact Dermatitis Research Group standards. The mostly female patient cohort included alopecia areata with under or over 50% scalp involvement, alopecia totalis and alopecia universalis. The libraries were sequenced as a pool, and the TCR yield per sample differed mostly because of small variations in library volumes within the pool. The study tracked peripheral blood TCR repertoire changes in vivo during primary and secondary sensitization to the hapten diphenylcyclopropenone (DPC) in alopecia patients. Patient blood was sampled pre-sensitization (week 0) and at 2, 6 and about 24 weeks after DPC sensitization. For TCR sequencing, blood came from about 28 alopecia patients at anywhere from one to four time points (pre-sensitization, 2, 6 and 24 weeks).

The protocol used for the library was RACE. The instrument was a NextSeq 500. During library preparation, unique molecular identifiers were attached to individual cDNA molecules so that TCRs could be counted quantitatively and reproducibly. Both TCR alpha and TCR beta chains were sequenced from each blood RNA sample. The authors' pipeline ran thus. Samples had a median of about 90,000 TCRs, with a range from roughly 23,224 to 750,000. The Decombinator software suite was used to annotate the V, J and CDR3 of the TCR reads. For the PS versus PT1 abundance plots, all samples were subsampled to the same number of TCRs (28,000). TCRs were defined as expanded if absent before sensitization and observed at least eight times at the 2-week time point. TCRdb itself trimmed the public reads at Q25 with fastp, ran MiXCR and retained productive beta chains. Merged by CDR3 protein, the rows form single entries marked with the most common genes and DNA. The V and J calls reflect TCRdb's pipeline rather than the authors' work. This sample has approximately 95,000 distinct CDR3 sequences in its table, and more than 9.5% of those were observed once. The top ten clonotypes cover 2.5% to 4% of the sample.

V sheds 5 bases and J sheds 0 bases, leaving 17 bases between their ends. Taken from the germline V gene, the CDR1 and CDR2 loops are MNHNS and SASEGT. Measured from the cysteine to the phenylalanine, the CDR3 is 17 residues long. Only CDR3 DNA is held: 51 bases, read in frame from base 1. Paper-wide results and their limitations: After repeated subsampling, the strength of the expansion versus patch-test correlation and the threshold at which it became significant changed. A positive correlation was found between the number of PT1 expanded TCRs and patch test score, with significance reached at thresholds 8, 16 and 32 but not 4. Because all patients had alopecia, a presumed autoimmune disease, the immune response of the patients might differ from that of healthy individuals. Significantly more large CDR3 similarity clusters were formed by expanded TCRs than by pre-sensitization or healthy control sets, consistent with antigen-driven responses. DPC sensitization did not change the number of TCRs with a frequency above 1 in 1000, and there was no evidence of changes in global repertoire structure.

According to the study, the label for this sample's time point signals: patch test 2, 6 weeks after DPC sensitization. The treatment or condition label here, explained by the study, means: therapeutic diphenylcyclopropenone sensitization with weekly scalp DPC. At each patch-test visit, blood was drawn before the patch test was applied. Patients were eligible if aged 18 to 70, diagnosed with alopecia and judged suitable for DPC therapy, and pregnant patients were excluded. Unfractionated whole blood was collected in Tempus Blood RNA tubes, and total RNA was extracted from that blood. In its sample, this clonotype was seen many times. Its antigen is still unknown. No qualities accompany the bases; no much larger clone lies one base away.

The specimen was whole blood, collected in connection with sensitization to the hapten diphenylcyclopropenone (DPC). The sequence was collected from a woman in her 40s with alopecia areata. Some clones in this sample may be carry-over from other donors' samples. The chain couples TRBV6-1 to TRBJ2-1; the D gene lacks a confident call. The nucleotide sequence is given as TGTGCCAGCAGTACCCGACACGGAGCCCTCTCCTACAATGAGCAGTTCTTC. Translated, this gives CASSTRHGALSYNEQFF.